This section outlines one T cell receptor (beta chain) sequence together with its context. Its target is unknown. CDR1 and CDR2 from the germline V gene are LNHDA and SQIVND (reference sequence). V was pared by 5 bases and J by 3 bases, with 11 bases between. The CDR3 totals 14 residues. These data belong to a study of cytomegalovirus exposure and HLA in healthy donors. 13 Jbeta primers and 60 Vbeta primers were used for the PCR. Method: immunoSEQ multiplex PCR; TCRdb's copy keeps in-frame clones and lacks some. This table holds 180,000 or so clones, 77% found once. Broader study findings: Most TCR beta V segments were productive about 87% or about 30% of the time in an earlier analysis. Prediction of most subjects' HLA-A and HLA-B alleles by TCR beta sequences was reportedly accurate. It was approximately 150 TCR beta chains that were listed as cytomegalovirus-associated.

The V and J genes are TRBV19 and TRBJ1-5, with D perhaps matching TRBD1 (6 bases). This clonotype was obtained from a man aged 18-30 years in good health and CMV-seronegative. Sequenced sample: PBMCs. CDR3 residues: CASSFQGNNQPQHF. CDR3 nucleotides: TGTGCCAGTAGTTTTCAGGGGAACAATCAGCCCCAGCATTTT.